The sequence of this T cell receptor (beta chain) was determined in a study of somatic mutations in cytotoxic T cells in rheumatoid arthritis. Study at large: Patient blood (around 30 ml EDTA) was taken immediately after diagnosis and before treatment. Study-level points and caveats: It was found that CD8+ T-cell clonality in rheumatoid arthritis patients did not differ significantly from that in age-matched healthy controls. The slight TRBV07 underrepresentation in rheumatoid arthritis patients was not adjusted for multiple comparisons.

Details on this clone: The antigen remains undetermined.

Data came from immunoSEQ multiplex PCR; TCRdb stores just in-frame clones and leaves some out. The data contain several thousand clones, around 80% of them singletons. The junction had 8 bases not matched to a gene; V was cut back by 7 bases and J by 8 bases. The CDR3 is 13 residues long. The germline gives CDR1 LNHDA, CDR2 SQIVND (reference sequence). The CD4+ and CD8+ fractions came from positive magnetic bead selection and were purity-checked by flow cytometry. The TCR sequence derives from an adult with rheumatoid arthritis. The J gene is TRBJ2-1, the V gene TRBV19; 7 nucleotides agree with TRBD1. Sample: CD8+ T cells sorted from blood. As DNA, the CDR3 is TGTGCCAGTAAGACAGGGCCTTTGGATGAGCAGTTCTTC. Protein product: CASKTGPLDEQFF.